This T cell receptor beta chain came from a study of glioma-infiltrating T cells. The study, taken as a whole, reports: Above-expected tissue-blood divergence occurred in all gliomas, most in low-grade ones. Tissue and blood shared very few CDR3 sequences.

TCR alpha and beta CDR3 regions were amplified from RNA using iRepertoire nested multiplex PCR. TCRdb recomputed calls from the multiplex PCR reads with MiXCR, one row per CDR3 protein. The repertoire consists of 40,000 or so distinct CDR3 sequences, with around 20% occurring once and the leading ten covering roughly 6.8%. Details on this clonotype: Its target is unknown.

After removal of 3 bases from V and 8 bases from J, the junction contained 4 bases not matched to a gene. The CDR3 has 15 amino acids. From germline, CDR1 is LNHDA and CDR2 SQIVND (reference sequence). The chain uses TRBV19 and TRBJ2-1; TRBD2 matches at 13 bases. This TCR was recovered from a human donor with low-grade glioma or glioblastoma, undergoing nonglioma brain surgery, or in good health (not recorded which). Material: glioma tissue, nonneoplastic brain tissue, or PBMCs (not recorded which). CDR3 residues: CASSIWTSGSDEQFF. CDR3 in DNA: TGTGCCAGTAGTATCTGGACTAGCGGGAGCGATGAGCAGTTCTTC.